This T cell receptor (beta chain) emerged from a study of shared clonotypes between healthy human individuals. This CDR3 spans 14 amino acids. The germline V and J ends were trimmed by 5 bases and 4 bases, with 14 bases remaining between them. Germline V gene data show CDR1 as MDHEN and CDR2 as SYDVKM. In the original workflow: ImmunoSEQ output lacked quality scores and full-length reads, limiting matched filtering. Method: immunoSEQ multiplex PCR; TCRdb's copy keeps in-frame clones and lacks some. For V, J and clone size, that table is used; D and trimming come from the DNA. This table holds fewer than 650,000 clones, around 78% found once.

The origin of this receptor is a middle-aged woman in good health. Some clones in this sample may be carry-over from other donors' samples. The genes are TRBV28 and TRBJ1-1; no clear D gene. Input material: PBMCs. The CDR3 here is CASSLGGGSTEAFF. DNA of the CDR3: TGTGCCAGCAGTCTAGGCGGAGGGTCCACTGAAGCTTTCTTT.